The clone carrying this T cell receptor (beta chain) occurred many times. TCRbeta library construction was performed incorporating unique molecular identifiers. TCRdb reprocessed the PCR reads via MiXCR and lists one record per CDR3 protein. The table shows approximately 400,000 distinct CDR3 sequences, with about a tenth occurring only once. This record comes from a study of T-cell reconstitution after alpha-beta-depleted transplantation in children. V was shortened by 0 bases and J by 2 bases, with 9 bases between the two germline ends. CDR1 is LGHNA and CDR2 is YSLEER in the germline V gene. There are 15 residues in the CDR3.

The TCR sequence derives from a human donor who donated a stem cell graft to a child with acute myeloid leukemia. This chain links TRBV4-3 with TRBJ2-3; maybe TRBD2 (6 bases). This material consisted of PBMCs from the stem cell graft donor, taken from the stem cell graft. The CDR3: CASSQDLAVTDTQYF. As DNA, the CDR3 is TGCGCCAGCAGCCAAGATTTAGCGGTCACAGATACGCAGTATTTT.